This T cell receptor (beta chain) stems from a study of patients and donors after allogeneic stem cell transplantation (dated by TCRdb to about 2020). The library was produced with RT-PCR. Sequencing took place on a NextSeq 550. TCRdb's own reprocessing of the public reads used fastp at Q25 and MiXCR and kept productive beta chains. Here each entry gathers all rows of one CDR3 protein and keeps the most common genes and DNA. Within this sample are some 880,000 distinct CDR3 sequences, with about 20% of them counted one time only. Together, the top ten hold about 6% of the sample. This clonotype was found a few times. It lacks a known antigen. Base-call qualities are not available, and no considerably larger clone is one nucleotide away. From cysteine to phenylalanine, the CDR3 is 16 amino acids long. Just CDR3 DNA is preserved here, 48 bases in frame from base 1. Relative to germline, V is missing 0 bases and J is missing 4 bases, with 5 bases of the junction outside any gene match. From the germline V gene (reference sequence), CDR1 is LNHNV and CDR2 is YYDKDF.

The sequencing sample was made of blood, either unsorted or a sorted T cell fraction (not recorded which). This TCR came from a human donor who was either an allogeneic HSCT recipient or a stem cell or donor lymphocyte infusion donor (not recorded which). It is not recorded whose cells these are; they may come from a transplant donor. Recombination linked TRBV15 to TRBJ2-7, and 11 junctional nucleotides match TRBD2. Here is the DNA: TGTGCCACCAGCAGAGACAGACTAGCGGGACTTTACGAGCAGTACTTC. Translated, it reads CATSRDRLAGLYEQYF.